Following are 27 T cell receptor beta chains from one sample sequenced in a study of blood T cell repertoires in COVID-19. Repertoires were generated with immunoSEQ multiplex PCR, while TCRdb's copy carries only in-frame clones and drops some. The sample has 250,000 to 350,000 clones; approximately 88% are singletons. The sequencing sample was made of PBMCs or T cells enriched from blood (not recorded which). Receptor source: a woman aged 25 to 39 who had recovered from COVID-19.

This clone was detected only once. The chain joins TRBV7-9 to TRBJ2-7; the match to TRBD1 covers 8 bases. Trimming cost V 6 bases and J 4 bases; bases outside gene matches: 11. Germline loops: CDR1 SEHNR, CDR2 FQNEAQ (reference sequence). This CDR3 is 15 amino acids long. The CDR3 bases are TGTGCCAGCAGATACGAGGGACAGGCTTCTTACGAGCAGTACTTC. Protein: CASRYEGQASYEQYF.

This clone was found once. The chain joins TRBV5-1 to TRBJ1-1; TRBD1 matches at 8 bases. The CDR3 extends over 16 amino acids. J lost 3 bases, V lost 4 bases, and 11 bases had no gene match. Germline V CDR1 and CDR2: SGHRS, YFSETQ. The CDR3 here is CASSLADRGLDTEAFF. CDR3 sequence (DNA): TGCGCCAGCAGCCTCGCAGACAGGGGATTGGACACTGAAGCTTTCTTT.

The chain links TRBV11-3 to TRBJ2-5; 7 nucleotides agree with TRBD1. The CDR3 totals 15 residues. CDR1 and CDR2 (germline): SGHNT, YENEEA. J gave up 3 bases and V 4 bases, and 8 bases lay outside the gene matches. This CDR3 reads CASSWFLGQEETQYF. As DNA, the CDR3 is TGTGCCAGCAGCTGGTTTCTCGGACAGGAAGAGACCCAGTACTTC.

V usage is TRBV28 and J usage is TRBJ2-7, with D maybe TRBD1 (6 bases). Germline CDR1 and CDR2: MDHEN and SYDVKM. Trimming pared 8 bases from V and 3 bases from J, leaving 23 bases between. This CDR3 has 16 amino acids. The CDR3 DNA sequence: TGTGCCAGCCCACCAACCGGGACATTAGGTGTCTACGAGCAGTACTTC. Its protein is CASPPTGTLGVYEQYF.

The rearrangement joins TRBV2 to TRBJ2-1; D remains unclear. Trimming removed 6 bases at V and 7 bases at J, with 13 bases between. Germline CDR1 and CDR2: SNHLY and FYNNEI. CDR3 length equals 13 residues. The CDR3 DNA reads as TGTGCCAGCAGCTCACGACTTGAAAATGAGCAGTTCTTC. Residues: CASSSRLENEQFF.

The chain is built from TRBV27 and TRBJ2-7; perhaps TRBD1 as D (5 bases). The germline V gene encodes CDR1 MNHEY and CDR2 SMNVEV (reference sequence). This CDR3 is 15 amino acids long. The germline V and J ends were trimmed by 2 bases and 0 bases, with 11 bases remaining between them. The CDR3 spells CASSLTGSSSYEQYF. CDR3 DNA sequence: TGTGCCAGCAGTTTAACAGGTTCCAGCTCCTACGAGCAGTACTTC.

The rearrangement links TRBV27 to TRBJ2-1; perhaps TRBD1 as D (6 bases). With 4 bases removed from V and 5 bases from J, the gap between germline ends came to 12 bases. The CDR3 sequence is 14 residues long. Germline V CDR1 and CDR2: MNHEY, SMNVEV (reference sequence). This chain's CDR3 is CASSSLQGHNEQFF. The DNA for the CDR3 is TGTGCCAGCAGTTCATTACAGGGCCACAATGAGCAGTTCTTC.

The chain joins TRBV4-3 to TRBJ1-4; tentatively, D is TRBD1 (5 bases). Germline CDR1 LGHNA, CDR2 YSLEER. This CDR3 has 18 amino acids. V was trimmed by 0 bases and J by 0 bases, leaving 14 bases between them. The CDR3 region is CASSQDWAGGATNEKLFF. Here the CDR3 DNA reads TGCGCCAGCAGCCAAGATTGGGCAGGAGGGGCAACTAATGAAAAACTGTTTTTT.

The chain recombines TRBV6-1 with TRBJ2-2; TRBD2 matches at 9 bases. V dropped 4 bases and J dropped 4; count of bases not matched to a gene: 7. The CDR3 has 16 residues. Germline lookup yields CDR1 MNHNS and CDR2 SASEGT. CDR3 loop: CASSGRLAGLTGELFF. CDR3 coding DNA: TGTGCCAGCAGTGGTAGGCTAGCGGGACTCACCGGGGAGCTGTTTTTT.

This clone was detected only a few times. The J gene is TRBJ2-1, the V gene TRBV4-1; tentatively, D is TRBD1 (5 bases). The V end was cut by 0 bases, the J end by 0 bases, with 12 bases between. This CDR3 region has 17 residues. Germline lookup yields CDR1 MGHRA and CDR2 YSYEKL. The CDR3 here is CASSQDRQGHSYNEQFF. CDR3 DNA: TGCGCCAGCAGCCAAGATCGGCAGGGCCACTCCTACAATGAGCAGTTCTTC.

The genes are TRBV28 and TRBJ2-5, with 8 bases fitting TRBD1. CDR3 length: 15 amino acids. The V segment lost 4 bases and the J segment 2 bases; nucleotides outside the gene matches: 6. From germline, CDR1 is MDHEN and CDR2 SYDVKM. The CDR3 is CASSSRQGMQETQYF. DNA for the CDR3: TGTGCCAGCAGTTCCCGACAGGGGATGCAAGAGACCCAGTACTTC.

This clone came up a few times. The chain uses TRBV9 and TRBJ1-4; D is unresolved. The V end lost 0 bases, the J end lost 5 bases, and 11 bases lay between the germline ends. The length of the CDR3 is 15 residues. Germline V gives CDR1 SGDLS, CDR2 YYNGEE. In DNA form, the CDR3 reads TGTGCCAGCAGCGTAGGAGGGATAGTGAATGAAAAACTGTTTTTT. Its protein product is CASSVGGIVNEKLFF.

V usage is TRBV5-8 and J usage is TRBJ2-6; TRBD2 matches 13 bases. The V gene end was trimmed by 4 bases and the J gene end by 2 bases; junction bases not matched to a gene: 6. CDR1 is SGHTS, CDR2 YDEGEE, per germline. This CDR3 is built from 18 residues. CDR3 sequence: CASSPGLAGVTGANVLTF. As DNA, the CDR3 is TGTGCCAGCAGCCCCGGACTAGCGGGAGTGACTGGGGCCAACGTCCTGACTTTC.

J is TRBJ2-5 and V is TRBV27; a possible D gene is TRBD1 (5 bases). The CDR3 covers 15 residues. Germline V gene lookup returns CDR1 MNHEY and CDR2 SMNVEV (reference sequence). Deletions cut 0 bases from V and 1 base from J, with 9 bases between. The chain's CDR3 is CASSLSWQGQETQYF. The CDR3, as DNA: TGTGCCAGCAGTTTATCGTGGCAGGGCCAAGAGACCCAGTACTTC.

The rearrangement links TRBV10-3 to TRBJ1-2, with TRBD1 as a possible D gene (6 bases). The V gene lost 8 bases and the J gene lost 8 bases, with 15 bases spanning the gap. CDR3 length equals 12 residues. Germline V gene sequence: CDR1 ENHRY, CDR2 SYGVKD. CDR3 DNA sequence: TGTGCCATCGGGGAGACAGGTTTCGGCTACACCTTC. Translation: CAIGETGFGYTF.

This chain links TRBV7-9 with TRBJ2-1; TRBD2 matches at 10 bases. CDR1 is SEHNR and CDR2 is FQNEAQ in the germline V gene (reference sequence). The CDR3 extends over 13 amino acids. With 5 bases clipped from V and 8 bases from J, the junction kept 3 bases outside the gene matches. For the CDR3, the DNA is TGTGCCAGCAGCCCTAGCGGGAGTGATGAGCAGTTCTTC. Translated: CASSPSGSDEQFF.

This clone was detected only a few times. This rearrangement joins TRBV7-9 to TRBJ1-3; the D gene is possibly TRBD1 (5 bases). Per the germline V gene, CDR1 is SEHNR and CDR2 is FQNEAQ (reference sequence). V was shortened by 4 bases and J by 4 bases, with 8 bases between the two germline ends. This CDR3 contains 13 residues. The chain's CDR3 is CASSSQGGNTIYF. The CDR3 DNA sequence: TGTGCCAGCAGCTCCCAGGGAGGAAACACCATATATTTT.

This sequence joins TRBV7-2 and TRBJ1-1, with a possible D match to TRBD1 (6 bases). The CDR3 length is 14 residues. From germline, CDR1 is SGHTA and CDR2 FQGNSA. The V and J ends lost 5 bases and 3 bases respectively, with 13 bases between them. DNA for the CDR3: TGTGCCAGCAGCCGTCAGGGGACGGACACTGAAGCTTTCTTT. Protein sequence: CASSRQGTDTEAFF.

The CDR3 DNA sequence: TGCGCCAGCAGCTTGGACCGGGAAAACTACGAGCAGTACTTC. It is translated as CASSLDRENYEQYF. V is TRBV5-1 and J is TRBJ2-7, with D perhaps TRBD2 (5 bases). CDR1 is SGHRS, CDR2 YFSETQ, per germline. This CDR3 has 14 residues. V lost 0 bases to trimming and J lost 3 bases, with 10 bases between them.

This clone has a handful of counts. The V and J genes are TRBV6-5 and TRBJ1-1; TRBD1 is a possible D gene (5 bases). The CDR3 runs 13 residues. Per the germline V gene, CDR1 is MNHEY and CDR2 is SVGAGI. The germline V and J ends were trimmed by 2 bases and 5 bases, with 9 bases remaining between them. DNA of the CDR3: TGTGCCAGCAGTTACCTTGGGGGGACTGAAGCTTTCTTT. The encoded protein is CASSYLGGTEAFF.

The gene calls are TRBV9 and TRBJ2-2; 7 nucleotides agree with TRBD1. Germline CDR1 is SGDLS and CDR2 is YYNGEE. V lost 4 bases to trimming and J lost 5 bases; unmatched junction nucleotides: 5. This CDR3 has 14 amino acids. The CDR3 nucleotides are TGTGCCAGCAGCACCCGACAGGGTACCGGGGAGCTGTTTTTT. Translating it yields CASSTRQGTGELFF.

The chain is built from TRBV27 and TRBJ1-3; D gene unclear. The germline V and J ends were trimmed by 4 bases and 13 bases, with 8 bases remaining between them. This CDR3 comprises 10 residues. Germline CDR1 and CDR2: MNHEY and SMNVEV (reference sequence). Here the CDR3 reads CASSSRGIYF. Written as DNA, the CDR3 is TGTGCCAGCAGTTCCCGGGGTATATATTTT.

The V call is TRBV5-1, the J call TRBJ2-7, with 10 nucleotides matching TRBD1. The V gene end was trimmed by 4 bases and the J gene end by 7 bases; junction bases not matched to a gene: 5. The CDR3 contains 13 residues. Germline CDR1 and CDR2: SGHRS and YFSETQ. Here the CDR3 DNA reads TGCGCCAGCAGCAGGGACAGGGGTGTGGAGCAGTACTTC. It encodes CASSRDRGVEQYF.

The chain carries TRBV4-1 and TRBJ2-3, with 11 bases lining up with TRBD2. Unmatched junction bases numbered 10, after V lost 8 bases and J lost 6 bases. This CDR3 comprises 15 residues. Germline loops: CDR1 MGHRA, CDR2 YSYEKL. The CDR3 DNA reads as TGCGCCAGCGCCCAAGTAGCGGGAGGGGACGATACGCAGTATTTT. This sequence encodes CASAQVAGGDDTQYF.

The chain uses TRBV5-4 and TRBJ1-1; D is unresolved. Germline V lookup: CDR1 SGHNT, CDR2 YYREEE (reference sequence). The V end was cut by 3 bases, the J end by 5 bases, with 14 bases between. This CDR3 is built from 14 residues. CDR3 DNA: TGTGCCAGCAGCTATCCCGGGGAGACGACTGAAGCTTTCTTT. This sequence encodes CASSYPGETTEAFF.

This chain uses TRBV25-1 with TRBJ1-4; the match to TRBD1 covers 7 bases. CDR3 size: 17 residues. The V and J ends lost 1 base and 2 bases, in that order; junction bases with no gene match: 7. Germline V gene lookup returns CDR1 MGHDK and CDR2 SYGVNS. The CDR3 sequence is CASSEWGTDVTNEKLFF. In DNA form, the CDR3 reads TGTGCCAGCAGTGAATGGGGGACAGACGTTACTAATGAAAAACTGTTTTTT.

This rearrangement joins TRBV5-7 to TRBJ2-7; 8 bases map to TRBD1. TRBV5-7 carries the ORF label, with uncertain function. V was pared by 5 bases and J by 2 bases, with 15 bases of the junction left unmatched. This CDR3 is built from 17 residues. The CDR3 DNA sequence: TGTGCCAGCAGGTGTCTAGGACAGGGTATGGTGCCCTACGAGCAGTACTTC. It codes for CASRCLGQGMVPYEQYF.